A single sample gave rise to the 15 T cell receptor beta chains below, sequenced in a study of metastatic and nonmetastatic thyroid tumors. The entire patient cohort was treatment-naive prior to thyroid surgery. With MiXCR, TCRdb called clones anew from the PCR reads. Of about 59,000 clones in the sample, around 15% were seen once. Specimen: blood. These receptors came from a male donor with papillary thyroid cancer or a benign thyroid nodule (not recorded which). Some clones in this sample may be carry-over from other donors' samples.

This clone was picked up one time. The V and J genes are TRBV18 and TRBJ1-2; possibly TRBD1 for D (6 bases). The V gene's germline CDR1 is KGHSH and CDR2 LQKENI. The CDR3 has 15 residues. V lost 2 bases and J lost 8, with 18 bases in between. The CDR3 DNA follows: TGTGCCAGCTCACCATATATAACGGGACAAGAGGGCTACACCTTC. This sequence encodes CASSPYITGQEGYTF. Based on the CDR3 plus reference TRBV18 and TRBJ1-2, the full variable domain is NAGVMQNPRHLVRRRGQEARLRCSPMKGHSHVYWYRQLPEEGLKFMVYLQKENIIDESGMPKERFSAEFPKEGPSILRIQQVVRGDSAAYFCASSPYITGQEGYTFGSGTRLTVV.

Within the sample, this clone is medium-sized. The chain couples TRBV6-1 to TRBJ1-2; 7 bases are a match to TRBD1. Trimming cost V 3 bases and J 5 bases; bases outside gene matches: 6. This CDR3 comprises 14 residues. Germline V gene lookup returns CDR1 MNHNS and CDR2 SASEGT. CDR3 amino acids: CASSDQGGAYGYTF. CDR3 nucleotide sequence: TGTGCCAGCAGTGATCAAGGGGGCGCGTATGGCTACACCTTC.

There are many counts of this clone. This chain joins TRBV4-1 and TRBJ1-1; a weak D match, TRBD1 (5 bases). This CDR3 region has 14 residues. The V gene's germline CDR1 is MGHRA and CDR2 YSYEKL. With 1 base removed from V and 4 bases from J, the gap between germline ends came to 10 bases. The CDR3 bases are TGCGCCAGCAGCCAAGCCCGAGGGGCCACTGAAGCTTTCTTT. Amino acids: CASSQARGATEAFF.

In the case of this clone: Being one base from a much bigger clone, this may be a read error. The chain joins TRBV11-1 to TRBJ2-3, with a tentative D call TRBD2 (5 bases). V shed 2 bases and J shed 4 bases, with 13 bases lying between them. The CDR3 is made up of 15 amino acids. Germline assignment: CDR1 SGHAT and CDR2 FQDESV (reference sequence). The CDR3 region has the DNA TGTGCCAGCAGCTTACAGGCGATTAGCGCAGATACGCAGTATTTT. Protein sequence: CASSLQAISADTQYF.

This clone was observed at least ten times. This chain joins TRBV11-2 and TRBJ2-5; 12 bases fit TRBD2. CDR3 length: 19 amino acids. The V gene's germline CDR1 is SGHAT and CDR2 FQNNGV. V was pared by 0 bases and J by 5 bases, with 13 bases of the junction left unmatched. The CDR3 DNA follows: TGTGCCAGCAGCTTAGAGCGGGCCGGGCTAGCGGGAGGGCGGGAGACCCAGTACTTC. Translated, it gives CASSLERAGLAGGRETQYF.

Concerning this clone: This may stem from a read error, because a much larger clone lies one nucleotide away. The chain couples TRBV15 to TRBJ2-3, with 9 bases identical to TRBD1. Germline CDR1 reads LNHNV; CDR2 reads YYDKDF (reference sequence). V lost 3 bases and J lost 4; bases outside the gene matches: 8. The CDR3 runs 16 residues. The CDR3 DNA reads TGTGCCACCAGCAGCGACAGGGGGATCGGCGCAGATACGCAGTATTTT. It encodes CATSSDRGIGADTQYF.

This clone was detected ten times or more. The chain carries TRBV3-1 and TRBJ2-4, with D perhaps TRBD2 (5 bases). V lost 0 bases and J 12 bases, leaving 12 bases between the germline ends. The CDR3 extends over 13 amino acids. Germline V gives CDR1 LGHDT, CDR2 YNNKEL (reference sequence). This CDR3 is CASSQEPRGNQYF. Here the CDR3 DNA reads TGTGCCAGCAGCCAAGAGCCACGAGGGAATCAGTACTTC.

This clone was counted ten times or more. V is TRBV20-1 and J is TRBJ2-1, with D maybe TRBD2 (5 bases). The V gene's germline CDR1 is DFQATT and CDR2 SNEGSKA (reference sequence). This CDR3 region has 15 residues. Deletions cut 0 bases from V and 3 bases from J, with 12 bases between. The CDR3 protein is CSARDSGLDYNEQFF. CDR3 nucleotides: TGCAGTGCTAGAGACTCGGGGTTAGACTACAATGAGCAGTTCTTC.

This clone was seen a few times. This may arise from a read error, as a much more abundant clone is one base away. The genes are TRBV19 and TRBJ2-2, with TRBD2 matching over 12 bases. CDR1 LNHDA and CDR2 SQIVND come from the germline V gene (reference sequence). This CDR3 is built from 17 residues. For the CDR3, the DNA is TGTGCCATTAGTTCATCACGACTAGCGGGAGTGACCGGGGAGCTGTTTTTT. This gives the protein CAISSSRLAGVTGELFF.

To note about this clone: The junction does not match germline at one end; this may be a read error. Other DNA variants within this sample encode the same CDR3. The chain carries TRBV28 and TRBJ1-6; unclear D gene. Germline V CDR1 and CDR2: MDHEN, SYDVKM. The CDR3 is 13 residues long. The CDR3 loop is CASMRRYNSPLHF. The CDR3 nucleotides are TGTGCCAGCATGAGGCGGTATAATTCACCCCTACACTTT.

Written as DNA, the CDR3 is TGTGCCAGCAGCCGGACAGGGGCAGAGACCCAGTACTTC. Residues: CASSRTGAETQYF. V and J are TRBV5-4 and TRBJ2-5; 9 bases match TRBD1. The germline gives CDR1 SGHNT, CDR2 YYREEE (reference sequence). The J segment lost 4 bases and the V segment lost 4 bases, leaving 2 bases of the junction unmatched. The CDR3 is made up of 13 amino acids.

In its sample, this clone was seen many times. The rearrangement links TRBV5-4 to TRBJ1-1; 7 bases line up with TRBD1. CDR3 length: 13 residues. Germline V gene lookup returns CDR1 SGHNT and CDR2 YYREEE (reference sequence). The V and J ends lost 3 bases and 2 bases, in that order; junction bases with no gene match: 1. CDR3 DNA: TGTGCCAGCAGCTGGGACAGAAACACTGAAGCTTTCTTT. Translated, it gives CASSWDRNTEAFF.

This clone was detected a few times. The chain carries TRBV2 and TRBJ1-2; no definite D call. Between the trimmed V and J ends, which lost 6 bases and 11 bases, there was a span of 13 bases. The CDR3 contains 11 residues. Germline CDR1 SNHLY, CDR2 FYNNEI. DNA for the CDR3: TGTGCCAGCAGCTCCAGCCGGGAATACACCTTC. Amino acid sequence: CASSSSREYTF.

This clone has a count of ten or more. DNA for the CDR3: TGTGCCAGCAGACAGGACAGTACTAACACTGAAGCTTTCTTT. This encodes CASRQDSTNTEAFF. The chain is built from TRBV6-1 and TRBJ1-1; D perhaps matches TRBD1 (6 bases). V was cut by 6 bases and J by 2 bases, with 13 bases left in between. Germline values: CDR1 MNHNS, CDR2 SASEGT. The CDR3 runs to 14 residues.

In its sample, this clone was seen many times. The chain employs TRBV20-1 and TRBJ2-7; no reliable D call. Looked up from germline, CDR1 is DFQATT and CDR2 is SNEGSKA (reference sequence). Trimming cost V 3 bases and J 2 bases, with 14 bases left between them. The CDR3 totals 14 residues. The CDR3 here is CSARVPGPTYEQYF. The CDR3 bases are TGCAGTGCTAGGGTTCCAGGTCCAACCTACGAGCAGTACTTC.